This T cell receptor (beta chain) was found in a study of STAT5B mutations in CD4+ large granular lymphocyte leukemia. Original handling: A productive frequency of 2.59 x 10-5 was the lowest detectable. Libraries were prepared by immunoSEQ multiplex PCR; TCRdb keeps only in-frame clonotypes and omits some of them. The DNA gave D and trimming, while V, J and clone size come from that table. The table records some 29,000 clones, approximately 79% of them present only once. The germline V gene has CDR1 SQVTM and CDR2 ANQGSEA. This CDR3 has 15 amino acids. Trimming pared 7 bases from V and 1 base from J, leaving 19 bases between.

The V and J genes are TRBV29-1 and TRBJ1-1, with a weak D call TRBD1 (5 bases). Sequencing was carried out using CD4+ T cells from blood buffy coats. The TCR originated in a human donor in good health. This CDR3 reads CSARGMAGTNTEAFF. Here the CDR3 DNA reads TGCAGCGCCCGGGGGATGGCAGGGACGAACACTGAAGCTTTCTTT.